These 24 T cell receptor beta chains came from one sample sequenced in a study of CD8+CD57+ T cells in acquired aplastic anemia. TCR beta VDJ and CDR3 profiles were obtained from a genomic DNA template. TCRdb reanalysed the reads using MiXCR and keeps one entry per CDR3 protein. Found here are around 230,000 distinct CDR3 sequences, 61% of them singletons; the top ten hold around 28%. The specimen sequenced was sorted CD4+, CD8+, or CD8+CD57+ T cells (not recorded which) from PBMCs. Receptors originate from a human donor in good health.

J is TRBJ1-6 and V is TRBV9, with D maybe TRBD1 (5 bases). The germline gives CDR1 SGDLS, CDR2 YYNGEE. The CDR3 loop spans 15 amino acids. The V end lost 4 bases, the J end lost 10 bases, and 18 bases lay between the germline ends. CDR3 nucleotides: TGTGCCAGCAGCTTGACGACAGAAGGAGAGTCACCCCTCCACTTT. As protein: CASSLTTEGESPLHF. The full variable domain, its missing parts supplied by reference TRBV9 and TRBJ1-6, is DSGVTQTPKHLITATGQRVTLRCSPRSGDLSVYWYQQSLDQGLQFLIQYYNGEERAKGNILERFSAQQFPDLHSELNLSSLELGDSALYFCASSLTTEGESPLHFGNGTRLTVT.

This clonotype was picked up a small number of times. The genes are TRBV20-1 and TRBJ2-7; no clear D. Trimming removed 3 bases from V and 6 bases from J, with 12 bases in between. The CDR3 covers 12 residues. Germline V CDR1 and CDR2: DFQATT, SNEGSKA (reference sequence). The CDR3 DNA reads TGCAGTGCTAGTGGTCCGGGTCGCGAGCAGTACTTC. As protein: CSASGPGREQYF.

This clonotype was counted ten times or more. The V call is TRBV4-1, the J call TRBJ2-1, with a weak D call TRBD1 (6 bases). Trimming stripped 0 bases from V and 2 bases from J, with 11 bases between. The CDR3 is 16 amino acids. The germline CDR1 and CDR2 sequences are MGHRA and YSYEKL. DNA of the CDR3: TGCGCCAGCAGCCAAGATAACAGGGAAGCCTACAATGAGCAGTTCTTC. It is translated as CASSQDNREAYNEQFF.

This clonotype was seen only a few times. This sequence joins TRBV20-1 and TRBJ1-2; the match to TRBD1 covers 8 bases. The CDR3 loop spans 14 amino acids. J was trimmed by 0 bases and V by 2 bases; bases with no gene match: 2. CDR1 DFQATT and CDR2 SNEGSKA come from the germline V gene (reference sequence). CDR3 nucleotide sequence: TGCAGTGCTAGACCAGGGGGCCCTAACTATGGCTACACCTTC. Protein product: CSARPGGPNYGYTF.

V usage is TRBV7-3 and J usage is TRBJ2-1; 7 positions match TRBD2. Germline V gene sequence: CDR1 SGHTA, CDR2 FQGTGA. V gave up 5 bases and J gave up 4 bases; unmatched junction bases: 11. This CDR3 comprises 16 residues. This CDR3 reads CASSQVRAGVYNEQFF. The CDR3 DNA reads TGTGCCAGCAGCCAAGTCCGGGCGGGAGTTTACAATGAGCAGTTCTTC.

A few counts support this clonotype. The CDR3 coding sequence is TGTGCCAGCAGCCAAGAAGCACATAGGGAGACCCAGTACTTC. Translating gives CASSQEAHRETQYF. This chain links TRBV14 with TRBJ2-5; D is uncertain. Between the trimmed V and J ends, which lost 0 bases and 5 bases, there was a span of 10 bases. This CDR3 is built from 14 residues. Germline V gene sequence: CDR1 SGHDN, CDR2 FVKESK.

This chain links TRBV20-1 with TRBJ2-7, with 7 bases fitting TRBD2. After removal of 1 base from V and 2 bases from J, the junction contained 5 bases not matched to a gene. CDR3 length: 14 amino acids. Germline V gene data show CDR1 as DFQATT and CDR2 as SNEGSKA (reference sequence). The CDR3 region is CSARGEGRAYEQYF. Written as DNA, the CDR3 is TGCAGTGCTAGAGGAGAGGGGAGGGCCTACGAGCAGTACTTC.

Ten or more counts support this clonotype. The chain joins TRBV5-8 to TRBJ2-7; 10 bases fit TRBD2. Germline V gene sequence: CDR1 SGHTS, CDR2 YDEGEE. This CDR3 is 15 amino acids long. With 7 bases clipped from V and 5 bases from J, the junction kept 12 bases outside the gene matches. The CDR3 region has the DNA TGTGCCAGCCGGGTGATGATAGCGGGAGGCGACGAGCAGTACTTC. It is translated as CASRVMIAGGDEQYF. The full variable domain, its missing parts supplied by reference TRBV5-8 and TRBJ2-7, is EAGVTQSPTHLIKTRGQQATLRCSPISGHTSVYWYQQALGLGLQFLLWYDEGEERNRGNFPPRFSGRQFPNYSSELNVNALELEDSALYLCASRVMIAGGDEQYFGPGTRLTVT.

The rearrangement joins TRBV11-3 to TRBJ2-1, with D unclear. The CDR3 spans 12 residues. Trimming took off 5 bases at V and 7 bases at J, with 9 bases between the two ends. Germline values: CDR1 SGHNT, CDR2 YENEEA. The CDR3 nucleotides read TGTGCCAGCAGCGCCGGTCTTAATGAGCAGTTCTTC. Encoded protein: CASSAGLNEQFF. Full variable domain (missing parts from reference TRBV11-3 and TRBJ2-1): EAGVVQSPRYKIIEKKQPVAFWCNPISGHNTLYWYLQNLGQGPELLIRYENEEAVDDSQLPKDRFSAERLKGVDSTLKIQPAELGDSAVYLCASSAGLNEQFFGPGTRLTVL.

The rearrangement uses TRBV7-2 and TRBJ2-1; 11 bases are a match to TRBD2. The CDR3 has 16 amino acids. The germline V gene encodes CDR1 SGHTA and CDR2 FQGNSA. The V gene end was trimmed by 2 bases and the J gene end by 8 bases; junction bases not matched to a gene: 8. CDR3 sequence: CASSLIAGGLSDEQFF. The CDR3 nucleotides read TGTGCCAGCAGCTTAATAGCGGGGGGGTTAAGCGATGAGCAGTTCTTC.

The genes are TRBV10-3 and TRBJ1-1; D unclear. The CDR3 has 12 residues. CDR1 is ENHRY, CDR2 SYGVKD, per germline. Trimming took 3 bases from V and 7 from J, leaving 9 bases between them. The CDR3 DNA reads TGTGCCATCAGTGACTTCGGCAGTGAAGCTTTCTTT. It codes for CAISDFGSEAFF.

Comments on this clonotype: This likely comes from a read error, as the CDR3 has no conserved phenylalanine or tryptophan at its end. The DNA is omitted, as the CDR3 cannot be located on it reliably, and the CDR3 follows TCRdb's listing. The chain joins TRBV6-4 to TRBJ2-7; whether TRBD2, the table's D call, matches the DNA was not checked. Termini included, the CDR3 measures 9 amino acids. Germline assignment: CDR1 MRHNA and CDR2 SNTAGT. This CDR3 is CASSVDVAG.

The chain combines TRBV19 with TRBJ2-1, with TRBD2 matching over 13 bases. In germline, CDR1 is LNHDA, CDR2 SQIVND (reference sequence). This CDR3 has 15 residues. V was clipped by 8 bases and J by 2 bases; unmatched bases: 3. CDR3 residues: CASVTSGGAYNEQFF. CDR3 in DNA: TGTGCCAGTGTAACTAGCGGGGGGGCCTACAATGAGCAGTTCTTC.

This clonotype was counted ten times or more. The rearrangement links TRBV6-5 to TRBJ2-3; tentatively, D is TRBD1 (5 bases). This CDR3 has 14 amino acids. With 8 bases removed from V and 3 bases from J, the gap between germline ends came to 15 bases. CDR1 and CDR2 from the germline V gene are MNHEY and SVGAGI. This CDR3 reads CASAPLGLTDTQYF. The CDR3 nucleotides are TGTGCCAGCGCCCCGCTGGGGCTTACAGATACGCAGTATTTT.

The chain links TRBV7-9 to TRBJ2-7; D may be TRBD2 (7 bases). V gave up 5 bases and J gave up 3 bases, with 11 bases separating them. The CDR3 contains 13 residues. Per the germline V gene, CDR1 is SEHNR and CDR2 is FQNEAQ (reference sequence). The DNA of the CDR3 is TGTGCCAGCAGCCCGGGGGGCGACTACGAGCAGTACTTC. This codes for CASSPGGDYEQYF.

On this clonotype: A read error is likely, as this CDR3 ends without the conserved phenylalanine or tryptophan. It is unclear where the CDR3 begins or ends on the DNA, so no DNA is shown, and the CDR3 is as TCRdb lists it. The chain combines TRBV9 with TRBJ2-5; TRBD2 is the table's D call, not checked against the DNA. CDR1 SGDLS and CDR2 YYNGEE come from the germline V gene. 8 amino acids form the CDR3, both terminal residues included. CDR3 in amino acids: CASSVGTS.

Comment on this clonotype: A read error may produce the germline difference seen at one junction end. V is TRBV24-1 and J is TRBJ1-1; TRBD1 is a possible D gene (6 bases). The CDR3 is 14 amino acids. Germline loops: CDR1 KGHDR, CDR2 SFDVKD. This chain's CDR3 is CASSSPGTRAEAFF. As DNA, the CDR3 is TGTGCCAGCAGTTCCCCCGGGACACGGGCTGAAGCTTTCTTT.

The chain is built from TRBV5-1 and TRBJ1-2, with TRBD1 matching over 8 bases. CDR1 and CDR2 (germline): SGHRS, YFSETQ. This CDR3 has 15 amino acids. The V and J ends lost 0 bases and 4 bases, in that order; junction bases with no gene match: 5. The CDR3 bases are TGCGCCAGCAGCTTGGGACAGGGGACAGGCTATGGCTACACCTTC. It codes for CASSLGQGTGYGYTF.

This clonotype was recorded at least ten times. This chain connects TRBV29-1 to TRBJ2-5; possible D gene TRBD2, 6 bases. The CDR3 totals 13 residues. V was clipped by 5 bases and J by 5 bases, with 15 bases between them. From germline, CDR1 is SQVTM and CDR2 ANQGSEA. The CDR3 spells CSVSTSGGETQYF. In DNA form, the CDR3 reads TGCAGCGTTTCGACCAGTGGGGGGGAGACCCAGTACTTC.

Details on this clonotype: An end of the junction differs from the germline gene, which may be a read error. In DNA form, the CDR3 reads TGTGCCAGCCTTCAAAACCGTGACAGAGAATTC. This gives the protein CASLQNRDREF. This chain connects TRBV12-3 or TRBV12-4 to TRBJ1-2, with a possible D match to TRBD1 (5 bases). This CDR3 has 11 residues.

The rearrangement links TRBV20-1 to TRBJ2-5; the D is unclear. Trimming took off 4 bases at V and 1 base at J, with 7 bases between the two ends. CDR1 is DFQATT and CDR2 is SNEGSKA in the germline V gene (reference sequence). This CDR3 comprises 12 residues. The CDR3 loop is CSAKAGQETQYF. The CDR3 DNA sequence: TGCAGTGCTAAAGCAGGCCAAGAGACCCAGTACTTC.

This clonotype was seen many times. The chain uses TRBV7-8 and TRBJ2-3; 14 positions match TRBD2. The CDR3 runs 16 residues. Germline lookup yields CDR1 SGHVS and CDR2 FQNEAQ. J was trimmed by 3 bases and V by 10 bases; bases with no gene match: 9. The CDR3 reads CAISGTSGRRTDTQYF. In nucleotides, the CDR3 is TGTGCCATTTCCGGGACTAGCGGGAGAAGGACAGATACGCAGTATTTT.

As to this clonotype: An end of the junction differs from the germline gene, which may be a read error. The chain combines TRBV25-1 with TRBJ2-2; tentatively, D is TRBD2 (6 bases). The CDR3 sequence is 13 residues long. The germline V gene encodes CDR1 MGHDK and CDR2 SYGVNS. CDR3 nucleotide sequence: TGTGCCAGCGGTGTAGGCGGGACCGGGGAGCTGTTTTTC. This codes for CASGVGGTGELFF. Variable domain in full (rest from reference TRBV25-1 and TRBJ2-2): EADIYQTPRYLVIGTGKKITLECSQTMGHDKMYWYQQDPGMELHLIHYSYGVNSTEKGDLSSESTVSRIRTEHFPLTLESARPSHTSQYLCASGVGGTGELFFGEGSRLTVL.

This sequence joins TRBV5-8 and TRBJ2-2; D gene unclear. The CDR3 loop spans 10 amino acids. Trimming removed 7 bases from V and 8 bases from J, with 6 bases in between. Per germline, CDR1 SGHTS and CDR2 YDEGEE. The CDR3 region has the DNA TGTGCCAGCTACGCAGGGGAGCTGTTTTTT. It codes for CASYAGELFF. The full variable domain, with the rest looked up from reference TRBV5-8 and TRBJ2-2, is EAGVTQSPTHLIKTRGQQATLRCSPISGHTSVYWYQQALGLGLQFLLWYDEGEERNRGNFPPRFSGRQFPNYSSELNVNALELEDSALYLCASYAGELFFGEGSRLTVL.